Listed below are T cell receptor beta chains from one sample, sequenced in a study of blood T cells in healthy people across ages. MiXCR, run by TCRdb on the 5' RACE reads, gives a single entry per CDR3 protein. The profile shows 850,000 to 1,100,000 distinct CDR3 sequences, roughly two fifths of them singletons. Sequencing was carried out using blood. These receptors were obtained from a man younger than 35 in good health. CDR3s include the opening cysteine and the closing phenylalanine or tryptophan. The size entry is marked missing in some rows and otherwise reads once, few, many or a size class.

CDR3aa	abundance	j_gene	v_gene
CASSYGTYQETQYF	-	TRBJ2-5	TRBV6-2/TRBV6-3
CSVEGQGQETQYF	-	TRBJ2-5	TRBV29-1
CASSQGWIGGTGELFF	-	TRBJ2-2	TRBV4-2
CASSIEGMAEAFF	few	TRBJ1-1	TRBV6-6
CASSEARSDTQYF	few	TRBJ2-3	TRBV2
CASSDSVTRDSPLHF	-	TRBJ1-6	TRBV7-2
CASTPGQNNEQFF	-	TRBJ2-1	TRBV5-1
CASSEGERRGYTF	many	TRBJ1-2	TRBV6-1
CASSQSGEAIDEQFF	-	TRBJ2-1	TRBV4-2
CAWSVYLSYEQYF	-	TRBJ2-7	TRBV30
CSARDGHLSYGYTF	-	TRBJ1-2	TRBV20-1
CATSRGIVGPEAFF	-	TRBJ1-1	TRBV15
CASSQDKGGLDEQFF	few	TRBJ2-1	TRBV3-1
CATGQGNTGELFF	once	TRBJ2-2	TRBV6-2/TRBV6-3
CAISDPTYEQYF	-	TRBJ2-7	TRBV10-3
CASSSVINEKLFF	-	TRBJ1-4	TRBV6-5
CASSLALENIQYF	-	TRBJ2-4	TRBV4-2
CASSTPSEQFF	few	TRBJ2-1	TRBV19
CSAREFNPDRVDRSEQYF	-	-	TRBV20-1
CASSQGYPGTGEIAFF	-	TRBJ1-1	TRBV4-2
CASSLFLEQYF	-	-	TRBV27
CASSSIPLYNEQFF	few	TRBJ2-1	TRBV5-6
CASSLGHYQETQYF	-	TRBJ2-5	TRBV5-1
CAISEDQQGRDSPLHF	once	TRBJ1-6	TRBV10-3
CASSLETDSYSSYF	-	TRBJ2-5	TRBV5-5
CASSLPGQFTTYNEQFF	once	TRBJ2-1	TRBV28
CSARDLAGGTEQFF	few	TRBJ2-1	TRBV20-1